The clone carrying this T cell receptor (beta chain) was detected a few times. V shed 4 bases, J shed 3 bases, and the junction held 8 bases outside the gene matches. The germline gives CDR1 LNHDA, CDR2 SQIVND (reference sequence). CDR3 size: 15 residues. TCRdb's copy holds only in-frame clones and misses some; the assay was immunoSEQ multiplex PCR. Of over 150,000 clones listed, 75% to 85% are singletons. This entry belongs to a study of blood T cell repertoires in COVID-19. On the study more broadly: COVID-19 samples collected from the United States, Italy and Spain covered acute and convalescent phases.

Sequencing was performed on peripheral blood. This receptor was taken from a human donor in a cohort sampled during active COVID-19. This chain uses TRBV19 with TRBJ1-2; TRBD1 aligns across 7 bases. CDR3 nucleotide sequence: TGTGCCAGTAGTAGACAGGGAAAAGGGTACTATGGCTACACCTTC. Translated, it gives CASSRQGKGYYGYTF.